Following are 27 T cell receptor beta chains from one sample sequenced in a study of cytomegalovirus exposure and HLA in healthy donors. Generated by immunoSEQ multiplex PCR, the TCRdb table keeps only in-frame clones and is missing some. The top ten clones hold less than 8.5% of a sample with approximately 200,000 clones, roughly 84% of them seen once. The sequenced material came from PBMCs. These receptors were collected from a man younger than 35 in good health and CMV-seropositive.

The rearrangement joins TRBV7-8 to TRBJ2-7, with D perhaps matching TRBD1 (5 bases). This CDR3 is 14 amino acids long. Germline CDR1 reads SGHVS; CDR2 reads FQNEAQ. Between the trimmed V and J ends, which lost 2 bases and 2 bases, there was a span of 10 bases. Here the CDR3 reads CASSLIRAPYEQYF. The CDR3, as DNA: TGTGCCAGCAGCTTAATCAGGGCTCCCTACGAGCAGTACTTC.

CDR3 in DNA: TGTGCCAGCTCAGGGGGCGAGACCCAGTACTTC. It translates to CASSGGETQYF. The gene calls are TRBV18 and TRBJ2-5, with D maybe TRBD1 (6 bases). V lost 5 bases and J lost 5, with 6 bases in between. The CDR3 sequence is 11 residues long. CDR1 KGHSH and CDR2 LQKENI come from the germline V gene. The whole variable domain, remainder taken from reference TRBV18 and TRBJ2-5, is NAGVMQNPRHLVRRRGQEARLRCSPMKGHSHVYWYRQLPEEGLKFMVYLQKENIIDESGMPKERFSAEFPKEGPSILRIQQVVRGDSAAYFCASSGGETQYFGPGTRLLVL.

In nucleotides, the CDR3 is TGTGCCAGTAGTATTGCGGCGGGAGCGAGCTCCTACGAGCAGTACTTC. Residues: CASSIAAGASSYEQYF. The chain couples TRBV19 to TRBJ2-7, with 7 bases fitting TRBD2. This CDR3 region has 16 residues. Germline V lookup: CDR1 LNHDA, CDR2 SQIVND (reference sequence). J was trimmed by 0 bases and V by 3 bases; bases with no gene match: 8.

The V gene is TRBV27, the J gene TRBJ2-1; 9 positions agree with TRBD1. The CDR3 extends over 16 amino acids. The trim removed 1 base at V and 6 bases at J, leaving 7 bases unmatched. Germline values: CDR1 MNHEY, CDR2 SMNVEV (reference sequence). CDR3 sequence reads: CASSLLGTGTGNEQFF. The CDR3 nucleotides are TGTGCCAGCAGTTTATTAGGGACAGGGACAGGCAATGAGCAGTTCTTC.

This chain links TRBV11-3 with TRBJ2-5; TRBD1 matches 7 bases. The germline CDR1 and CDR2 sequences are SGHNT and YENEEA. The CDR3 spans 15 residues. J was trimmed by 0 bases and V by 5 bases; bases with no gene match: 6. In nucleotides, the CDR3 is TGTGCCAGCAGCCCGGGGACAGACTACCAAGAGACCCAGTACTTC. Amino acids: CASSPGTDYQETQYF.

This chain connects TRBV7-3 to TRBJ2-7; 7 bases are a match to TRBD2. There are 15 residues in the CDR3. The trim removed 5 bases at V and 4 bases at J, leaving 11 bases unmatched. Germline V CDR1 and CDR2: SGHTA, FQGTGA. Written as DNA, the CDR3 is TGTGCCAGCAGCCTAGTGGGAGGGAGTGGGTACGAGCAGTACTTC. Protein sequence: CASSLVGGSGYEQYF.

This sequence joins TRBV13 and TRBJ2-7; 10 nucleotides align to TRBD1. V shed 8 bases, J shed 6 bases, and the junction held 13 bases outside the gene matches. Looked up from germline, CDR1 is PRHDT and CDR2 is FYEKMQ (reference sequence). This CDR3 has 15 residues. The DNA for the CDR3 is TGTGCCAGCGGCCAGGCCGGGACAGGGGCTCGCGAGCAGTACTTC. It yields the protein CASGQAGTGAREQYF.

The V gene is TRBV4-2, the J gene TRBJ2-1; 13 nucleotides align to TRBD2. CDR3 length equals 15 residues. The germline V gene encodes CDR1 LGHNA and CDR2 YNFKEQ. J lost 8 bases, V lost 5 bases, and 6 bases had no gene match. This CDR3 is CASSSGLAGEDEQFF. The CDR3 DNA sequence: TGTGCCAGCAGCTCAGGACTAGCGGGAGAGGATGAGCAGTTCTTC.

The chain links TRBV7-6 to TRBJ2-3, with 8 bases that match TRBD2. The CDR3 runs 15 residues. Looked up from germline, CDR1 is SGHVS and CDR2 is FNYEAQ. V was pared by 4 bases and J by 3 bases, with 6 bases of the junction left unmatched. CDR3 sequence (DNA): TGTGCCAGCAGCTGGAGCGGGAGTCTGACAGATACGCAGTATTTT. Its translation: CASSWSGSLTDTQYF.

This chain links TRBV19 with TRBJ2-7; TRBD2 matches 7 bases. The CDR3 covers 15 residues. V lost 3 bases, J lost 1 base, and 6 bases stayed unmatched. Germline V lookup: CDR1 LNHDA, CDR2 SQIVND (reference sequence). Here the CDR3 reads CASSMHSGPSYEQYF. The CDR3, as DNA: TGTGCCAGTAGTATGCATAGCGGGCCATCCTACGAGCAGTACTTC. Full variable domain (missing parts from reference TRBV19 and TRBJ2-7): DGGITQSPKYLFRKEGQNVTLSCEQNLNHDAMYWYRQDPGQGLRLIYYSQIVNDFQKGDIAEGYSVSREKKESFPLTVTSAQKNPTAFYLCASSMHSGPSYEQYFGPGTRLTVT.

J is TRBJ2-1 and V is TRBV5-6, with D perhaps matching TRBD2 (6 bases). This CDR3 contains 11 residues. The V end lost 1 base, the J end lost 16 bases, and 12 bases lay between the germline ends. The germline CDR1 and CDR2 sequences are SGHDT and YYEEEE. The CDR3 sequence is CASSLKTSSFF. CDR3 nucleotides: TGTGCCAGCAGCTTGAAGACTAGTTCATTCTTC.

The gene calls are TRBV7-9 and TRBJ2-1; possibly TRBD2 for D (6 bases). The germline V and J ends were trimmed by 1 base and 15 bases, with 22 bases remaining between them. The CDR3 has 15 amino acids. Germline V CDR1 and CDR2: SEHNR, FQNEAQ (reference sequence). As DNA, the CDR3 is TGTGCCAGCAGCTTAGATAGTGGAGGGATCAAGTGGCTGTTCTTC. It is translated as CASSLDSGGIKWLFF. The variable domain in full, completed from reference TRBV7-9 and TRBJ2-1, reads DTGVSQNPRHKITKRGQNVTFRCDPISEHNRLYWYRQTLGQGPEFLTYFQNEAQLEKSRLLSDRFSAERPKGSFSTLEIQRTEQGDSAMYLCASSLDSGGIKWLFFGPGTRLTVL.

This clone was seen a single time. The rearrangement uses TRBV27 and TRBJ2-3; 7 nucleotides agree with TRBD2. Germline V gene lookup returns CDR1 MNHEY and CDR2 SMNVEV (reference sequence). The CDR3 totals 15 residues. Trimming removed 3 bases from V and 4 bases from J; junction bases left unmatched: 7. In nucleotides, the CDR3 is TGTGCCAGCAGTTTCCGCGGGAGAGGGGCAGATACGCAGTATTTT. Its translation is CASSFRGRGADTQYF.

This clone was detected only a few times. CDR3 residues: CASSGSGTQHF. The CDR3 DNA is TGTGCCAGCAGTGGTTCCGGGACCCAGCATTTT. The chain uses TRBV25-1 and TRBJ1-5; unclear D gene. CDR3 length: 11 residues. Germline assignment: CDR1 MGHDK and CDR2 SYGVNS. The V end was cut by 4 bases, the J end by 11 bases, with 9 bases between.

The rearrangement links TRBV28 to TRBJ1-2, with TRBD1 identical over 10 bases. The CDR3 is 15 amino acids. The V segment lost 5 bases and the J segment 4 bases; nucleotides outside the gene matches: 7. Germline loops: CDR1 MDHEN, CDR2 SYDVKM. This CDR3 reads CASSIRQGAVYGYTF. The DNA for the CDR3 is TGTGCCAGCAGTATTAGACAGGGGGCCGTCTATGGCTACACCTTC.

The sample holds one count of this clone. This chain joins TRBV2 and TRBJ2-7, with 7 bases that match TRBD2. Germline assignment: CDR1 SNHLY and CDR2 FYNNEI. This CDR3 has 13 amino acids. V shed 9 bases, J shed 1 base, and the junction held 6 bases outside the gene matches. The DNA of the CDR3 is TGTGCCAGGGGGGGGGAAAATTCCTACGAGCAGTACTTC. Amino acids: CARGGENSYEQYF.

V gene TRBV29-1 combines with J gene TRBJ2-1; 16 bases line up with TRBD2. This CDR3 is built from 16 residues. Looked up from germline, CDR1 is SQVTM and CDR2 is ANQGSEA. J lost 7 bases, V lost 7 bases, and 10 bases had no gene match. The CDR3 DNA follows: TGCAGCGCGGAGGGACTAGCGGGAGGGCCGGGGAATGAGCAGTTCTTC. Its protein product is CSAEGLAGGPGNEQFF.

V is TRBV6-5 and J is TRBJ2-1; 8 bases match TRBD2. The CDR3 totals 13 residues. The germline V gene has CDR1 MNHEY and CDR2 SVGAGI. J gave up 14 bases and V 4 bases, and 10 bases lay outside the gene matches. For the CDR3, the DNA is TGTGCCAGCAGTTGGGGGCCGGGAGGGATCAAGTTCTTC. Amino acid sequence: CASSWGPGGIKFF.

The rearrangement joins TRBV27 to TRBJ2-1; 10 bases match TRBD2. V lost 3 bases, J lost 3 bases, and 2 bases stayed unmatched. The length of the CDR3 is 15 residues. Germline-derived CDR1 and CDR2 are MNHEY and SMNVEV (reference sequence). The CDR3 DNA reads as TGTGCCAGCAGTTTCCGGACTAGCGGCTACAATGAGCAGTTCTTC. Translation: CASSFRTSGYNEQFF.

The gene calls are TRBV5-1 and TRBJ2-1; 9 bases agree with TRBD1. V was clipped by 6 bases and J by 6 bases; unmatched bases: 10. CDR1 is SGHRS, CDR2 YFSETQ, per germline. The CDR3 loop spans 15 amino acids. CDR3 coding DNA: TGCGCCAGCACCTTAGGGGACAGGGCCCTCAATGAGCAGTTCTTC. This translates into CASTLGDRALNEQFF. Looking up the rest from reference TRBV5-1 and TRBJ2-1 gives the full variable domain: KAGVTQTPRYLIKTRGQQVTLSCSPISGHRSVSWYQQTPGQGLQFLFEYFSETQRNKGNFPGRFSGRQFSNSRSEMNVSTLELGDSALYLCASTLGDRALNEQFFGPGTRLTVL.

The chain links TRBV27 to TRBJ2-7; the D gene is possibly TRBD2 (5 bases). The CDR3 covers 14 residues. Trimming cost V 0 bases and J 3 bases, with 9 bases left between them. Germline V gene lookup returns CDR1 MNHEY and CDR2 SMNVEV (reference sequence). The CDR3 is CASSLSPRGYEQYF. In DNA form, the CDR3 reads TGTGCCAGCAGTTTATCCCCCCGGGGCTACGAGCAGTACTTC.

This sequence joins TRBV29-1 and TRBJ1-4; tentatively, D is TRBD1 (5 bases). This CDR3 is 13 amino acids long. V gave up 5 bases and J gave up 6 bases, with 13 bases separating them. The germline V gene encodes CDR1 SQVTM and CDR2 ANQGSEA. CDR3 coding DNA: TGCAGCGTTAGCGGGACGGCCGATGAAAAACTGTTTTTT. Translated: CSVSGTADEKLFF.

The chain links TRBV5-1 to TRBJ2-7; 7 bases map to TRBD1. The length of the CDR3 is 13 residues. The germline CDR1 and CDR2 sequences are SGHRS and YFSETQ. The junction had 2 bases not matched to a gene; V was cut back by 5 bases and J by 0 bases. The DNA of the CDR3 is TGCGCCAGCAGGCGGACAGGCTCCTACGAGCAGTACTTC. Translating gives CASRRTGSYEQYF.

The V and J genes are TRBV5-1 and TRBJ2-7, with 11 nucleotides matching TRBD1. Trimming removed 0 bases from V and 2 bases from J; junction bases left unmatched: 4. The CDR3 totals 16 residues. The germline CDR1 and CDR2 sequences are SGHRS and YFSETQ. The DNA for the CDR3 is TGCGCCAGCAGCTTGGGAGGGACAGGGGGAGCCTACGAGCAGTACTTC. Translated: CASSLGGTGGAYEQYF.

On this clone itself: This is likely an artifact of a read error, given a far larger clone one base away. The chain joins TRBV27 to TRBJ1-2, with D perhaps TRBD1 (5 bases). V was pared by 7 bases and J by 7 bases, with 13 bases between. The CDR3 contains 12 residues. Germline CDR1 MNHEY, CDR2 SMNVEV (reference sequence). CDR3 amino acids: CASTEGRRGYTF. Written as DNA, the CDR3 is TGTGCCAGCACGGAGGGGCGGCGTGGCTACACCTTC.

The V and J genes are TRBV1 and TRBJ2-4; TRBD1 is the table's D call and was not checked against the DNA. TRBV1 is a listed pseudogene. The CDR3 sequence is 23 residues long. Here the CDR3 reads CTSSQDRTGRSPPPLLAKNIQYF. CDR3 DNA sequence: TGCACCAGCAGCCAAGATAGGACAGGTCGGTCCCCCCCACCCCTCCTAGCCAAAAACATTCAGTACTTC.

This rearrangement joins TRBV30 to TRBJ1-1, with a tentative D call TRBD1 (5 bases). The CDR3 is 13 amino acids. The germline CDR1 and CDR2 sequences are GTSNPN and SVGIG (reference sequence). The V end lost 2 bases, the J end lost 1 base, and 8 bases lay between the germline ends. In DNA, the CDR3 is TGTGCCTGGAGTCTGGGGGGGAACACTGAAGCTTTCTTT. Residues: CAWSLGGNTEAFF.